This entry describes one T cell receptor (beta chain). Its antigen is unidentified. The CDR3 contains 20 residues. CDR1 is SGHTA and CDR2 is FQGNSA in the germline V gene. Trimming pared 0 bases from V and 0 bases from J, leaving 21 bases between. These data are taken from a study of cytomegalovirus exposure and HLA in healthy donors. 60 Vbeta and 13 Jbeta primers were used in PCR. Sequencing was performed with immunoSEQ multiplex PCR; in TCRdb, only in-frame clones are kept and a portion is missing. The sample has about 140,000 clones, 75% seen once; the top ten hold around 3.2%. Study-wide findings and caveats: It was reported that TCR beta sequences correctly inferred the HLA-A and HLA-B alleles for most subjects. The productive fraction for most TCR beta V segments was about 90% or about 30% in an earlier analysis. Some V segments, TRBV6-2 and TRBV6-3 among them, were indistinguishable and were therefore excluded.

The chain is built from TRBV7-2 and TRBJ2-1; D might be TRBD2 (5 bases). This clonotype originated in a man between 40 and 49 years old in good health and CMV-seronegative. The sequenced material came from PBMCs. CDR3 coding DNA: TGTGCCAGCAGCTTAGCGCTAAAATGGGAGTACCTCAGCTCCTACAATGAGCAGTTCTTC. This translates into CASSLALKWEYLSSYNEQFF. Filled out from reference TRBV7-2 and TRBJ2-1, the complete variable domain reads GAGVSQSPSNKVTEKGKDVELRCDPISGHTALYWYRQSLGQGLEFLIYFQGNSAPDKSGLPSDRFSAERTGGSVSTLTIQRTQQEDSAVYLCASSLALKWEYLSSYNEQFFGPGTRLTVL.